This T cell receptor beta chain was identified in a study of T cell responses to AZD1222 COVID-19 vaccine. The CDR3 has 15 amino acids. V was trimmed by 1 base and J by 4 bases, leaving 13 bases between them. In germline, CDR1 is MNHNS, CDR2 SASEGT. Study findings and constraints: Most donors were white British and more were female, and clonal diversity was possibly underestimated. Only a handful of AZD1222 recipients, roughly 6 in all, had baseline seropositivity.

Turning to this clone: Its matching antigen is unknown.

Sequenced by immunoSEQ multiplex PCR; TCRdb stores in-frame clones only, minus some. The sample lists about 120,000 clones; 85% to 95% were seen once. This chain connects TRBV6-1 to TRBJ1-2; a possible D gene is TRBD1 (5 bases). This receptor was identified in an adult in good health. Sequencing used peripheral blood, obtained on day 0 of AZD1222 vaccination. CDR3 region: CASSEGGRVLYGYTF. The CDR3 coding sequence is TGTGCCAGCAGTGAAGGGGGGAGGGTTCTCTATGGCTACACCTTC.